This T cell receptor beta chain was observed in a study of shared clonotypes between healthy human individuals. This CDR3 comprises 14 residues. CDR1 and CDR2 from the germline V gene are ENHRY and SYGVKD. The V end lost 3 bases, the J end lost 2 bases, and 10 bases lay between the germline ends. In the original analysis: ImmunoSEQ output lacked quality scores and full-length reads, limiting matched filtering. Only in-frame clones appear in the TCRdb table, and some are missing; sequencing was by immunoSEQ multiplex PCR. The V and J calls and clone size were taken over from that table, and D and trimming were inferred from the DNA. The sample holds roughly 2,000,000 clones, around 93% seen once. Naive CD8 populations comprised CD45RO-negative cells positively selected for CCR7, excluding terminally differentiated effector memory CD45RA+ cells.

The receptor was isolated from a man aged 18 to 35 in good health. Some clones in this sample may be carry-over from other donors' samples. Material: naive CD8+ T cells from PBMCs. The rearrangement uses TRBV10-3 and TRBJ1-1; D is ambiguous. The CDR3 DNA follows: TGTGCCATCAGTGACATCGGACGAAACACTGAAGCTTTCTTT. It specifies CAISDIGRNTEAFF.